This TCR beta chain was documented in a study of cytotoxic CD8 clonotypes in ibrutinib-treated CLL. Clones were sequenced by immunoSEQ multiplex PCR, and TCRdb holds only the in-frame ones, with some missing. Altogether around 150,000 clones are present, about 84% being singletons, with the ten largest covering roughly 7.2%. In its sample, this clone was seen many times. The CDR3 is 16 amino acids. Germline V gene data show CDR1 as MNHEY and CDR2 as SVGAGI. V was trimmed by 0 bases and J by 0 bases, leaving 9 bases between them. The sample was PBMCs, taken after 36 months of ibrutinib treatment. This receptor was obtained from a human donor with chronic lymphocytic leukemia. The chain links TRBV6-5 to TRBJ1-3; a possible D gene is TRBD1 (5 bases). CDR3 sequence (DNA): TGTGCCAGCAGTTACTCTGGGGGGAACTCTGGAAACACCATATATTTT. This gives the protein CASSYSGGNSGNTIYF.